One and the same sample provided the 10 T cell receptor beta chains below, sequenced in a study of cytomegalovirus exposure and HLA in healthy donors. With 60 Vbeta and 13 Jbeta primers, the PCR was carried out. TCRdb's copy holds only in-frame clones and misses some; the assay was immunoSEQ multiplex PCR. The sample carries tens of thousands of clones, around 80% recorded once. Input material: PBMCs. Source of these receptors: a man between 18 and 35 years old in good health and CMV-seronegative.

V gene TRBV5-4 combines with J gene TRBJ2-5, with 7 bases fitting TRBD1. The CDR3 loop spans 16 amino acids. CDR1 SGHNT and CDR2 YYREEE come from the germline V gene (reference sequence). Trimming cost V 2 bases and J 0 bases; bases outside gene matches: 7. CDR3 in amino acids: CASSLNRDSHQETQYF. Written as DNA, the CDR3 is TGTGCCAGCAGCTTAAACCGGGACAGTCACCAAGAGACCCAGTACTTC. The variable domain in full, completed from reference TRBV5-4 and TRBJ2-5, reads ETGVTQSPTHLIKTRGQQVTLRCSSQSGHNTVSWYQQALGQGPQFIFQYYREEENGRGNFPPRFSGLQFPNYSSELNVNALELDDSALYLCASSLNRDSHQETQYFGPGTRLLVL.

The CDR3 DNA reads TGCGCCAGAAAAAAGATGTACAGGGTGGTGTATTCCTATAATTCACCCCTCCACTTT. Translated: CARKKMYRVVYSYNSPLHF. The J gene is TRBJ1-6, the V gene TRBV10-1; D perhaps matches TRBD1 (6 bases). From germline, CDR1 is WNHNN and CDR2 SYGVQD (reference sequence). The CDR3 consists of 19 residues. V dropped 9 bases and J dropped 1 base, with 25 bases sitting between them.

Turning to this clone: The sample contains more than one DNA sequence encoding this CDR3. V gene TRBV30 combines with J gene TRBJ2-3, with D tentatively TRBD2 (6 bases). The germline V and J ends were trimmed by 2 bases and 4 bases, with 10 bases remaining between them. Per the germline V gene, CDR1 is GTSNPN and CDR2 is SVGIG (reference sequence). CDR3 length: 13 amino acids. The DNA of the CDR3 is TGTGCCTGGAGTCCCGGGAGCCCAGATACGCAGTATTTT. Protein sequence: CAWSPGSPDTQYF.

The V gene is TRBV7-9, the J gene TRBJ2-3; 7 bases fit TRBD2. The CDR3 is made up of 16 amino acids. V lost 4 bases and J lost 3; bases outside the gene matches: 10. CDR1 SEHNR and CDR2 FQNEAQ come from the germline V gene (reference sequence). Here the CDR3 DNA reads TGTGCCAGCAGCTCCAAGCGGGGTAAACCTACAGATACGCAGTATTTT. Its translation: CASSSKRGKPTDTQYF.

The rearrangement links TRBV2 to TRBJ1-6, with 9 nucleotides matching TRBD1. V shed 8 bases, J shed 4 bases, and the junction held 9 bases outside the gene matches. Germline V gene lookup returns CDR1 SNHLY and CDR2 FYNNEI. CDR3 size: 16 residues. CDR3 sequence reads: CASGTGKNNYNSPLHF. The CDR3 DNA follows: TGTGCCAGCGGGACAGGGAAAAACAATTATAATTCACCCCTCCACTTT.

As DNA, the CDR3 is TGTGCCAGCAGCTCGGCGACCCCGGGACTAGCGGGAATCACAGATACGCAGTATTTT. This sequence encodes CASSSATPGLAGITDTQYF. The chain carries TRBV13 and TRBJ2-3; 13 positions match TRBD2. The CDR3 spans 19 residues. V lost 4 bases, J lost 2 bases, and 12 bases stayed unmatched. Germline-derived CDR1 and CDR2 are PRHDT and FYEKMQ (reference sequence).

The rearrangement links TRBV4-1 to TRBJ2-4; possibly TRBD1 for D (6 bases). CDR3 length: 14 amino acids. V was clipped by 1 base and J by 9 bases, with 13 bases between them. Germline V CDR1 and CDR2: MGHRA, YSYEKL. DNA of the CDR3: TGCGCCAGCAGCCAAGGCGATACAGGGCTCATTCAGTACTTC. Protein product: CASSQGDTGLIQYF.

The sample holds one count of this clone. The chain joins TRBV18 to TRBJ1-5, with TRBD1 identical over 7 bases. The CDR3 covers 15 residues. The trim removed 3 bases at V and 3 bases at J, leaving 5 bases unmatched. Per germline, CDR1 KGHSH and CDR2 LQKENI. The chain's CDR3 is CASSPRGFINQPQHF. The CDR3 coding sequence is TGTGCCAGCTCACCCAGGGGGTTCATCAATCAGCCCCAGCATTTT.

The gene calls are TRBV5-4 and TRBJ2-1; the match to TRBD1 covers 7 bases. CDR1 and CDR2 (germline): SGHNT, YYREEE (reference sequence). This CDR3 region has 14 residues. Trimming cost V 0 bases and J 9 bases; bases outside gene matches: 6. The CDR3 loop reads CASSLATGWGEQFF. CDR3 DNA sequence: TGTGCCAGCAGCTTGGCGACAGGGTGGGGTGAGCAGTTCTTC.

V and J are TRBV7-3 and TRBJ2-7; 8 nucleotides align to TRBD1. Germline CDR1 and CDR2: SGHTA and FQGTGA. This CDR3 region has 16 residues. With V trimmed by 2 bases and J by 6 bases, 12 bases remained unmatched. The CDR3 protein is CASSLAGTGQRSEQYF. CDR3 DNA sequence: TGTGCCAGCAGCTTAGCCGGGACAGGTCAGCGTTCCGAGCAGTACTTC.